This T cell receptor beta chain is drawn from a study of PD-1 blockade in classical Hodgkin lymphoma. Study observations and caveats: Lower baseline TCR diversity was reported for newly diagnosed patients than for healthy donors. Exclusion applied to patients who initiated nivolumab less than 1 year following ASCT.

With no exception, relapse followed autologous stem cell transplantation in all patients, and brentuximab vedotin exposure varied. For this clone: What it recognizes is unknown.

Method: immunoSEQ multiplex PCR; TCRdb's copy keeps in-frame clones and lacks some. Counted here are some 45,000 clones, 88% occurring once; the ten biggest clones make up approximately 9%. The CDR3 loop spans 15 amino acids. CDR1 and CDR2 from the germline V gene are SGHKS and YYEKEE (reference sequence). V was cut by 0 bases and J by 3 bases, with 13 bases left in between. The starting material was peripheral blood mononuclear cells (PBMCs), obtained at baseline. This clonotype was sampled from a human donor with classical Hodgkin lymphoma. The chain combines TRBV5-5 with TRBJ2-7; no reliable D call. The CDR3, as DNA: TGTGCCAGCAGCTTGGCAAGGGCCAGGTTCTACGAGCAGTACTTC. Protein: CASSLARARFYEQYF.